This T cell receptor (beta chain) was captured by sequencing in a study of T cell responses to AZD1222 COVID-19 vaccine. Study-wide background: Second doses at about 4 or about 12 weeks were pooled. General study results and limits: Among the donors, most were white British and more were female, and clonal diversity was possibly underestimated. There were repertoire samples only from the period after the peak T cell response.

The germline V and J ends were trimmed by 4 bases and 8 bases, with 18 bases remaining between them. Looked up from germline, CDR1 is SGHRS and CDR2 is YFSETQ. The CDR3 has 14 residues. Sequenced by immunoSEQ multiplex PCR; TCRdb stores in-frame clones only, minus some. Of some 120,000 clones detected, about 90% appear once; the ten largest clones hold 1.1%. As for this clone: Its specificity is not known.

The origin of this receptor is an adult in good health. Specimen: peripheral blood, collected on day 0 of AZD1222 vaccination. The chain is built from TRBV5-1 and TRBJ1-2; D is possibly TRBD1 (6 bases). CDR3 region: CASSPLGSGDGYTF. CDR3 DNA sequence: TGCGCCAGCAGCCCGTTGGGGTCAGGGGACGGCTACACCTTC.